This T cell receptor beta chain was captured in a study of glioma-infiltrating T cells listed by TCRdb under 2016. Turning to the overall study: Glioma tissue, non-neoplastic brain tissue and matched peripheral blood mononuclear cells were used as sources from which TCR alpha- and beta-chain repertoires were sequenced. Each tissue-infiltrating repertoire was compared with the same patient's peripheral blood repertoire to measure divergence between tissue and blood T-cell populations. Three low-grade glioma patients, seven to nine primary glioblastoma patients, and three non-glioma patients who contributed non-neoplastic brain tissue made up the paired cohort.

TCR alpha and beta CDR3 regions were amplified with the iRepertoire nested amplicon-rescue multiplex PCR (arm-PCR) platform from RNA. For one-step reverse transcription and amplification, roughly 90-400 ng of tissue mRNA or PBMC total RNA was used as input. Following bead purification, Illumina adapters were added by a secondary multiplex PCR, and libraries between 200 and 400 bp were gel-purified. Internal 6-nucleotide barcodes were carried by the libraries and were used for demultiplexing. Sequencing of the libraries was done on an Illumina MiSeq using 2x220 or 2x250 nucleotide paired-end reads. Turning to the authors' computational methods: Paired reads were merged using FLASH 1.2.11 and were aligned to the GRCh37 human genome using BWA-MEM, after which TRA and TRB reads were extracted. V and J assignment used an IMGT-derived reference of cassette sequences and CDR3 motifs that included pseudogenes. Reads were translated in three frames, and productive CDR3s were defined by a C…FGXG motif without stop codons. Unique combinations of V-J cassette pair and CDR3 amino acid sequence were defined as clonotypes. Reads were filtered by Hamming distance, with the threshold set by the sequence error rate of each sample in mapped regions. TCRdb reanalyzed the raw reads on its own, using fastp at Q25 for trimming and MiXCR for clone calling, and kept in-frame beta chains. Under each unique CDR3 protein, matching rows form one entry showing the most common genes and DNA. Clone size and V and J calls follow TCRdb, not the original study. The table for this sample lists tens of thousands of distinct CDR3 sequences; approximately 42% of them were counted only once. Together, the top ten hold roughly two fifths of the sample.

The germline V gene (reference sequence) provides CDR1 SEHNR and CDR2 FQNEAQ. Cut back by 5 bases and 3 bases, the V and J ends lie 8 bases apart. The CDR3 holds 12 amino acids from the cysteine to the phenylalanine. Of the read, only the CDR3 DNA is kept; its 36 bases are in frame from base 1. This clonotype was seen repeatedly, ten times or more. It has no known antigen specificity. No quality values exist for individual bases; no much larger clone is one base distant. The investigation overall reported the following: Group comparisons were based on small numbers of patients: three non-neoplastic, three low-grade glioma and about 8 glioblastoma patients. In non-neoplastic patients, VJ-independent divergence between tissue and blood fell below expectation, whereas in all gliomas, and especially in low-grade gliomas, the divergence rose above expectation. Only a very small number of CDR3 sequences turned up in both tissue and blood, a result put down to high CDR3 diversity combined with limited sampling.

Recombination linked TRBV7-9 to TRBJ2-7, with the D gene uncertain. The sequencing sample was made of glioma tissue, nonneoplastic brain tissue, or PBMCs (not recorded which). The TCR sequence derives from a human donor with low-grade glioma or glioblastoma, undergoing nonglioma brain surgery, or in good health (not recorded which). Here is the DNA: TGTGCCAGCAGCCCAGAGAGCTACGAGCAGTACTTC. Its protein is CASSPESYEQYF.